A selection of T cell receptor beta chains follows, all from one sample in a study of cytomegalovirus exposure and HLA in healthy donors. Profiling relied on immunoSEQ multiplex PCR, and the TCRdb table lists in-frame clones only, not all of them. The profile shows more than 85,000 clones, approximately 73% of them singletons. The sample was PBMCs. These receptors were obtained from a woman in her 50s in good health and CMV-seropositive. CDR3s include the opening cysteine and the closing phenylalanine or tryptophan. The D gene is left open where the match is weak. Clone size appears in some rows only: once, few, many, or a class for an expanded clone.

CDR3 DNA: TGCGCCAGCAGCTTGACTAGCGGGAGTTTGGGCAAAAACATTCAGTACTTC; CDR3 protein: CASSLTSGSLGKNIQYF; J gene: TRBJ2-4; CDR3 length: 17; clone size: -; V gene: TRBV5-1; D gene: TRBD2
CDR3 DNA: TGTGCCAGCAGCCTTCGGGGTTCCGAAGCTTTCTTT; CDR3 protein: CASSLRGSEAFF; J gene: TRBJ1-1; CDR3 length: 12; clone size: few; V gene: TRBV13; D gene: -
CDR3 DNA: TGTGCCAGCAGTTTTGGACAGGCTAACTATGGCTACACCTTC; CDR3 protein: CASSFGQANYGYTF; J gene: TRBJ1-2; CDR3 length: 14; clone size: -; V gene: TRBV6-6; D gene: TRBD1
CDR3 DNA: TGTGCCAGCAGCAGGGGGGGAGGGCAGGATCAGCCCCAGCATTTT; CDR3 protein: CASSRGGGQDQPQHF; J gene: TRBJ1-5; CDR3 length: 15; clone size: -; V gene: TRBV11-2; D gene: -
CDR3 DNA: TGTGCCACCAGCAGGCGGAAAGAAGCTTTCTTT; CDR3 protein: CATSRRKEAFF; J gene: TRBJ1-1; CDR3 length: 11; clone size: -; V gene: TRBV15; D gene: -
CDR3 DNA: TGTGCCAGCGGGGGTAGGGAGGGTGGCTACACCTTC; CDR3 protein: CASGGREGGYTF; J gene: TRBJ1-2; CDR3 length: 12; clone size: -; V gene: TRBV2; D gene: -
CDR3 DNA: TGTGCCACCAGCAGCGGCCTAGCGGGGGGGGACCGGCGGGAGACCCAGTACTTC; CDR3 protein: CATSSGLAGGDRRETQYF; J gene: TRBJ2-5; CDR3 length: 18; clone size: -; V gene: TRBV15; D gene: TRBD2
CDR3 DNA: TGTGCCAGCAGTTTATGGGCTAGCGTTAGCACAGATACGCAGTATTTT; CDR3 protein: CASSLWASVSTDTQYF; J gene: TRBJ2-3; CDR3 length: 16; clone size: -; V gene: TRBV27; D gene: -
CDR3 DNA: TGCGCCAGCAGCCGAGATGGGGGAGGGCCCCAGCATTTT; CDR3 protein: CASSRDGGGPQHF; J gene: TRBJ1-5; CDR3 length: 13; clone size: -; V gene: TRBV5-1; D gene: -
CDR3 DNA: TGCGCCAGCAGCTTGGGTCTAGTGAGCACAGATACGCAGTATTTT; CDR3 protein: CASSLGLVSTDTQYF; J gene: TRBJ2-3; CDR3 length: 15; clone size: once; V gene: TRBV5-1; D gene: -
CDR3 DNA: TGTGCCAGCAGTATACAGTTCTATGGCTACACCTTC; CDR3 protein: CASSIQFYGYTF; J gene: TRBJ1-2; CDR3 length: 12; clone size: -; V gene: TRBV6-1; D gene: -
CDR3 DNA: TGTGCCAGCTCCCGTAAGACAGGGGGAATGGAGACCCAGTACTTC; CDR3 protein: CASSRKTGGMETQYF; J gene: TRBJ2-5; CDR3 length: 15; clone size: -; V gene: TRBV18; D gene: TRBD1
CDR3 DNA: TGTGCCAGCAGCTTGGAGACAGGACCTGAAGCTTTCTTT; CDR3 protein: CASSLETGPEAFF; J gene: TRBJ1-1; CDR3 length: 13; clone size: -; V gene: TRBV5-6; D gene: -
CDR3 DNA: TGTGCCAGCTCACCTCAGGTGCATACTGAAGCTTTCTTT; CDR3 protein: CASSPQVHTEAFF; J gene: TRBJ1-1; CDR3 length: 13; clone size: -; V gene: TRBV18; D gene: -
CDR3 DNA: TGTGCCACCAGCAGAGATGATTTCGGGAACTATGGCTACACCTTC; CDR3 protein: CATSRDDFGNYGYTF; J gene: TRBJ1-2; CDR3 length: 15; clone size: -; V gene: TRBV15; D gene: -
CDR3 DNA: TGTGCCAGCAGCTCCCAGAATCAGCCCCAGCATTTT; CDR3 protein: CASSSQNQPQHF; J gene: TRBJ1-5; CDR3 length: 12; clone size: -; V gene: TRBV5-6; D gene: -
CDR3 DNA: TGCGCCAGCAGCCGTGGGGGCATGGGGATCAGCACAGATACGCAGTATTTT; CDR3 protein: CASSRGGMGISTDTQYF; J gene: TRBJ2-3; CDR3 length: 17; clone size: -; V gene: TRBV5-1; D gene: -
CDR3 DNA: TGCGCCAGCAGCCAATATCCTACGGGATCAGGCGCAGATACGCAGTATTTT; CDR3 protein: CASSQYPTGSGADTQYF; J gene: TRBJ2-3; CDR3 length: 17; clone size: -; V gene: TRBV4-1; D gene: -
CDR3 DNA: TGTGCCAGCAGCGGGCCCGGGACAGGGTCCTACGAGCAGTACTTC; CDR3 protein: CASSGPGTGSYEQYF; J gene: TRBJ2-7; CDR3 length: 15; clone size: -; V gene: TRBV9; D gene: TRBD1
CDR3 DNA: TGCGCCAGCAGCCCTCCCCGACAGGGATCCACCTACAAGCAGTACTTC; CDR3 protein: CASSPPRQGSTYKQYF; J gene: TRBJ2-7; CDR3 length: 16; clone size: once; V gene: TRBV4-1; D gene: TRBD1
CDR3 DNA: TGCGCCAGCACCCTAGCGGGAGGACGTAACAATGAGCAGTTCTTC; CDR3 protein: CASTLAGGRNNEQFF; J gene: TRBJ2-1; CDR3 length: 15; clone size: once; V gene: TRBV4-1; D gene: TRBD2
CDR3 DNA: TGTGCCAGCAACCCGGGGGTTGCTGAAGCTTTCTTT; CDR3 protein: CASNPGVAEAFF; J gene: TRBJ1-1; CDR3 length: 12; clone size: -; V gene: TRBV2; D gene: -
CDR3 DNA: TGTGCCAGCAGTTACAGGCCGGGACAGGGCTACGAGCAGTACTTC; CDR3 protein: CASSYRPGQGYEQYF; J gene: TRBJ2-7; CDR3 length: 15; clone size: once; V gene: TRBV6-6; D gene: TRBD1
CDR3 DNA: TGTGCCAGCTCACCACGACAGGAAACCACTGAAGCTTTCTTT; CDR3 protein: CASSPRQETTEAFF; J gene: TRBJ1-1; CDR3 length: 14; clone size: few; V gene: TRBV18; D gene: -
CDR3 DNA: TGTGCCAGCAGCTTAGTAGACAGAATCGGGTCCTACGAGCAGTACTTC; CDR3 protein: CASSLVDRIGSYEQYF; J gene: TRBJ2-7; CDR3 length: 16; clone size: few; V gene: TRBV11-2; D gene: -
CDR3 DNA: TGTGCCAGCAGCTCGCTAGGGACTAGCGGGAGTAAGTTCTTC; CDR3 protein: CASSSLGTSGSKFF; J gene: TRBJ2-1; CDR3 length: 14; clone size: -; V gene: TRBV7-8; D gene: TRBD2
CDR3 DNA: TGTGCCAGCAGTTTATGGGGTGGACAGAACACTGAAGCTTTCTTT; CDR3 protein: CASSLWGGQNTEAFF; J gene: TRBJ1-1; CDR3 length: 15; clone size: -; V gene: TRBV27; D gene: -
CDR3 DNA: TGTGCGCCTGGGCCGGGACTTCATTACAATGAGCAGTTCTTC; CDR3 protein: CAPGPGLHYNEQFF; J gene: TRBJ2-1; CDR3 length: 14; clone size: -; V gene: TRBV19; D gene: -
CDR3 DNA: TGTGCCATCTCTAACCGGGTGGAGACCCAGTACTTC; CDR3 protein: CAISNRVETQYF; J gene: TRBJ2-5; CDR3 length: 12; clone size: few; V gene: TRBV10-3; D gene: -
CDR3 DNA: TGTGCCAGCAGCGAAGGGACAGCTAACTATGGCTACACCTTC; CDR3 protein: CASSEGTANYGYTF; J gene: TRBJ1-2; CDR3 length: 14; clone size: few; V gene: TRBV5-4; D gene: TRBD1
CDR3 DNA: TGTGCCGGAACGACTCAAAACGGGGGGTCCTACGAGCAGTACTTC; CDR3 protein: CAGTTQNGGSYEQYF; J gene: TRBJ2-7; CDR3 length: 15; clone size: -; V gene: TRBV2; D gene: TRBD2
CDR3 DNA: TGTGCCAGCTCCACGGGTGGGGGGAGGGATGATGAGCAGTTCTTC; CDR3 protein: CASSTGGGRDDEQFF; J gene: TRBJ2-1; CDR3 length: 15; clone size: -; V gene: TRBV5-4; D gene: TRBD2
CDR3 DNA: TGTGCCAGCAGCTGGATGAGGGACAGTGTGGTCGATGAGCAGTTCTTC; CDR3 protein: CASSWMRDSVVDEQFF; J gene: TRBJ2-1; CDR3 length: 16; clone size: -; V gene: TRBV5-6; D gene: TRBD1
CDR3 DNA: TGTGCCTGGAGTGGCATATTAACAGGGAATTCACCCCTCCACTTT; CDR3 protein: CAWSGILTGNSPLHF; J gene: TRBJ1-6; CDR3 length: 15; clone size: -; V gene: TRBV30; D gene: -
CDR3 DNA: TGTGCCAGTGGGGGAGGTATCGAGACCCAGTACTTC; CDR3 protein: CASGGGIETQYF; J gene: TRBJ2-5; CDR3 length: 12; clone size: -; V gene: TRBV9; D gene: -
CDR3 DNA: TGTGCCAGCAGTTTTCGACAGGGGGTCGTGGAAGCTTTCTTT; CDR3 protein: CASSFRQGVVEAFF; J gene: TRBJ1-1; CDR3 length: 14; clone size: -; V gene: TRBV6-5; D gene: TRBD1
CDR3 DNA: TGCGCCAGCAGCCCCGCTAGCGGGACCTACGAGCAGTACTTC; CDR3 protein: CASSPASGTYEQYF; J gene: TRBJ2-7; CDR3 length: 14; clone size: -; V gene: TRBV5-1; D gene: TRBD2
CDR3 DNA: TGTGCCAGCCAAAGGGTAGCGGGAGAGGCCGGGGAGCTGTTTTTT; CDR3 protein: CASQRVAGEAGELFF; J gene: TRBJ2-2; CDR3 length: 15; clone size: -; V gene: TRBV9; D gene: TRBD2
CDR3 DNA: TGCGCCAGCGCTCCCAGGGGAACTAATGAAAAACTGTTTTTT; CDR3 protein: CASAPRGTNEKLFF; J gene: TRBJ1-4; CDR3 length: 14; clone size: -; V gene: TRBV5-1; D gene: -
CDR3 DNA: TGCGCCAGCAGCCCGCGAGGACAGGGGGTCGACGAGCAGTACTTC; CDR3 protein: CASSPRGQGVDEQYF; J gene: TRBJ2-7; CDR3 length: 15; clone size: once; V gene: TRBV4-1; D gene: TRBD1
CDR3 DNA: TGTGCCAGCACCTGGACAGGGGCCACCGGGGAGCTGTTTTTT; CDR3 protein: CASTWTGATGELFF; J gene: TRBJ2-2; CDR3 length: 14; clone size: -; V gene: TRBV6-6; D gene: TRBD1
CDR3 DNA: TGTGCCAGCAGGCGGGGGGACACTGAAGCTTTCTTT; CDR3 protein: CASRRGDTEAFF; J gene: TRBJ1-1; CDR3 length: 12; clone size: few; V gene: TRBV6-1; D gene: -
CDR3 DNA: TGTGCCAGCAGTAGACGAACAGGGAAAATTGAAAAACTGTTTTTT; CDR3 protein: CASSRRTGKIEKLFF; J gene: TRBJ1-4; CDR3 length: 15; clone size: -; V gene: TRBV27; D gene: -
CDR3 DNA: TGTGCCACTACAGGCGGGGGGGCGGGTACGGAGACCCAGTACTTC; CDR3 protein: CATTGGGAGTETQYF; J gene: TRBJ2-5; CDR3 length: 15; clone size: -; V gene: TRBV10-3; D gene: TRBD2
CDR3 DNA: TGTGCCAGCAGCTCACGGGACTTCACAGATACGCAGTATTTT; CDR3 protein: CASSSRDFTDTQYF; J gene: TRBJ2-3; CDR3 length: 14; clone size: -; V gene: TRBV7-3; D gene: -
CDR3 DNA: TGTGCCGTCAGGGAAGGGAACACTGAAGCTTTCTTT; CDR3 protein: CAVREGNTEAFF; J gene: TRBJ1-1; CDR3 length: 12; clone size: -; V gene: TRBV6-6; D gene: -
CDR3 DNA: TGTGCCAGCTCACCACCGAGGGCTTCTGGAAACACCATATATTTT; CDR3 protein: CASSPPRASGNTIYF; J gene: TRBJ1-3; CDR3 length: 15; clone size: -; V gene: TRBV18; D gene: -
CDR3 DNA: TGCGCCAGCAGCTTGGCCCAACTAGTGGGTGAGCAGTTCTTC; CDR3 protein: CASSLAQLVGEQFF; J gene: TRBJ2-1; CDR3 length: 14; clone size: -; V gene: TRBV5-1; D gene: -
CDR3 DNA: TGCAGCGTTGTATTCGGGAGCTATGGCTACACCTTC; CDR3 protein: CSVVFGSYGYTF; J gene: TRBJ1-2; CDR3 length: 12; clone size: -; V gene: TRBV29-1; D gene: -